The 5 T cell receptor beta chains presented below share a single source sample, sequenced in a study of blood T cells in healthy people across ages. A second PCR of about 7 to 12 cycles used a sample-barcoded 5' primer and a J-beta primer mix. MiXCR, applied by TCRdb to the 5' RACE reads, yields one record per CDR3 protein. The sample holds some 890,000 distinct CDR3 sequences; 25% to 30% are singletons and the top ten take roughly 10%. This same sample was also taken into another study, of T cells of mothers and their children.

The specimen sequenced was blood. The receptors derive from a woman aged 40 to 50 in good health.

The CDR3 loop reads CASSPQGVQDTQYF. CDR3 coding DNA: TGCGCCAGCAGCCCGCAGGGTGTTCAAGATACGCAGTATTTT. The J gene is TRBJ2-3, the V gene TRBV5-1, with TRBD1 as a possible D gene (5 bases). The germline CDR1 and CDR2 sequences are SGHRS and YFSETQ. V was clipped by 4 bases and J by 5 bases, with 14 bases between them. The CDR3 has 14 amino acids.

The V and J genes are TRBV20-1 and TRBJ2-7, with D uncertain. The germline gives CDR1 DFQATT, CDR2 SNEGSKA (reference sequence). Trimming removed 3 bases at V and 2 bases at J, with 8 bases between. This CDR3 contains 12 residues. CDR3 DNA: TGCAGTGCTAGTAACAGTGCCTACGAGCAGTACTTC. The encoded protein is CSASNSAYEQYF.

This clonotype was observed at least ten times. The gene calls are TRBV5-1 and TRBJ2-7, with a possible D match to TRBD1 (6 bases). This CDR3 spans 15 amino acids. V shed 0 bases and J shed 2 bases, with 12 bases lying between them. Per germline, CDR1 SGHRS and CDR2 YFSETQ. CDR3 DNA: TGCGCCAGCAGCTTGGGGACAGTAAGACCCTACGAGCAGTACTTC. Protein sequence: CASSLGTVRPYEQYF.

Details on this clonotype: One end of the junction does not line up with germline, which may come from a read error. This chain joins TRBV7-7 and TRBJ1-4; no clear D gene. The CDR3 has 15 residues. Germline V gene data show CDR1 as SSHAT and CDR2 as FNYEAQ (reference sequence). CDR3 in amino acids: CASSLIGPTNEKLFF. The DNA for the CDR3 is TGTGCTAGCAGCTTAATTGGACCAACTAATGAAAAACTGTTTTTT.

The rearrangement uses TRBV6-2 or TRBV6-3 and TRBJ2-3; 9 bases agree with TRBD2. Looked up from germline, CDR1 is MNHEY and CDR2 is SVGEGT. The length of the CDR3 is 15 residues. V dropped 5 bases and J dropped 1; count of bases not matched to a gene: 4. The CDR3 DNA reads TGTGCCAGCAGTCCTAGCGGGGCCCGCACAGATACGCAGTATTTT. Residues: CASSPSGARTDTQYF.